The present T cell receptor beta chain was sequenced within a study of response to subunit inactivated influenza vaccine (dated by TCRdb to between 2017 and 2018). General notes on the study: The study used deep quantitative T cell receptor repertoire profiling to track responses to a trivalent subunit inactivated influenza vaccine.

From its cysteine to its phenylalanine, the CDR3 spans 14 amino acids. Kept here is only the CDR3 DNA, which spans 42 bases and is read in frame from base 1. A distance of 11 bases separates the germline ends of V and J, which lose 4 bases and 1 base respectively. Based on the germline V gene, the CDR1 and CDR2 sequences are SGHRS and YFSETQ. This clonotype was observed a few times. This receptor's antigen is unknown. No much larger clone is present one base from it, and per-base qualities are unavailable. The method was RT-PCR. Sequencer: Illumina HiSeq 2500. TCRdb passed the public sequencing reads through fastp at Q25 and MiXCR, retaining productive beta sequences. Each entry is one CDR3 protein sequence, shown with its most common DNA and genes. For this sample there are around 530,000 distinct CDR3 sequences; about 17% appear just once. The leading ten clones occupy approximately 3% of the sample.

Findings and caveats that apply to the study as a whole: The authors suggested that each seasonal influenza vaccination may recruit only a limited number of new T cells.

The sequencing used CD4+ T cells sorted from PBMCs, collected 23 months after vaccination. The chain employs TRBV5-1 and TRBJ2-5; the D gene is perhaps TRBD2, on 5 matching bases. The receptor was isolated from a man aged 45-69 years who received an inactivated influenza vaccine. Donor details come from another sample of the same person, matched by shared clones. The CDR3 sequence is CASSPNSAQETQYF. At the DNA level, the sequence is TGCGCCAGCAGCCCCAATAGCGCCCAAGAGACCCAGTACTTC. The reference TRBV5-1 and TRBJ2-5 proteins fill in what lies around the CDR3, so the full variable domain reads KAGVTQTPRYLIKTRGQQVTLSCSPISGHRSVSWYQQTPGQGLQFLFEYFSETQRNKGNFPGRFSGRQFSNSRSEMNVSTLELGDSALYLCASSPNSAQETQYFGPGTRLLVL.